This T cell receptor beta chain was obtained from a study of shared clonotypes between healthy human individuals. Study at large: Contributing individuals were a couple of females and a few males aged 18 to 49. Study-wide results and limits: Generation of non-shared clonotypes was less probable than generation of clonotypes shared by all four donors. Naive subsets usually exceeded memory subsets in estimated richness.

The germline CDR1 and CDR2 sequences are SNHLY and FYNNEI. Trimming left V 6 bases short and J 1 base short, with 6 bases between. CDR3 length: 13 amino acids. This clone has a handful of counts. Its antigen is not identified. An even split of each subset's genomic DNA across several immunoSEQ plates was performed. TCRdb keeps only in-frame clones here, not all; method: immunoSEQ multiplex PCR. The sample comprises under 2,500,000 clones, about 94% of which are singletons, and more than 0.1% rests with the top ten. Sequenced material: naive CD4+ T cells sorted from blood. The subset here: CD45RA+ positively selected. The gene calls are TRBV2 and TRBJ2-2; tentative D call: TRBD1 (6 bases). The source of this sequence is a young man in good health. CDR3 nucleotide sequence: TGTGCCAGCAGGACAGGGAACACCGGGGAGCTGTTTTTT. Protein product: CASRTGNTGELFF.